This TCR beta chain was identified during a study of blood T cell repertoires in COVID-19. Study details: The United States, Italy and Spain supplied acute and convalescent COVID-19 samples. From T cells, B-cell-depleted T cells, or PBMCs came the material, which was cDNA or gDNA.

The authors' processing: Amplification with reference gene primers provided the estimates of nucleated cell counts. The data were produced by immunoSEQ multiplex PCR, yet TCRdb's version contains in-frame clones alone and is incomplete. The DNA was the basis for D and trimming; V, J and clone size are from that table. The sample has about 150,000 clones, about 85% seen once. This clone was observed a single time. V was trimmed by 0 bases and J by 2 bases, leaving 6 bases between them. The length of the CDR3 is 15 residues. CDR1 is SGHRS and CDR2 is YFSETQ in the germline V gene. The source material was peripheral blood. The chain has TRBV5-1 and TRBJ1-6, with D uncertain. The sequence came from a human donor with acute or convalescent COVID-19. The donor label of this sample is uncertain. DNA of the CDR3: TGCGCCAGCAGCTTGGACAGCCCCTATAATTCACCCCTCCACTTT. Translated: CASSLDSPYNSPLHF.